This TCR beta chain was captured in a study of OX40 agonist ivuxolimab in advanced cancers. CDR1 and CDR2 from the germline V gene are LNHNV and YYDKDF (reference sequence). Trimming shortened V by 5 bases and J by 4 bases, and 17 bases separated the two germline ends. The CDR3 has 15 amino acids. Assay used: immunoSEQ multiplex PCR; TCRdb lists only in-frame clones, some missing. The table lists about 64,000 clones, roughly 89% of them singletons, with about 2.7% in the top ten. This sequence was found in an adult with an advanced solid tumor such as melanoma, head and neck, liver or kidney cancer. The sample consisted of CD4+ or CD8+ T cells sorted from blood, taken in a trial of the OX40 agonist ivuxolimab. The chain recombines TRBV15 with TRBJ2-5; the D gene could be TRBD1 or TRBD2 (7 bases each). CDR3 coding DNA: TGTGCCACCAGCTCCCAGGGGGGCGGGAGAGAGACCCAGTACTTC. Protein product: CATSSQGGGRETQYF. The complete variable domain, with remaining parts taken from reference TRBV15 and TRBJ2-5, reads DAMVIQNPRYQVTQFGKPVTLSCSQTLNHNVMYWYQQKSSQAPKLLFHYYDKDFNNEADTPDNFQSRRPNTSFCFLDIRSPGLGDTAMYLCATSSQGGGRETQYFGPGTRLLVL.